A selection of T cell receptor beta chains follows, all from one sample in a study of T cell responses to AZD1222 COVID-19 vaccine. Repertoires were generated with immunoSEQ multiplex PCR, while TCRdb's copy carries only in-frame clones and drops some. The sample includes about 110,000 clones, approximately 90% of them seen just once. This material consisted of peripheral blood, taken on day 0 of AZD1222 vaccination. Every receptor here comes from an adult in good health. The conserved cysteine and the conserved F or W are not part of the CDR3 here. The D gene is left open where the match is weak. Size values are once, few and many counts, or a class for expanded clones, and some rows have none.

d_call: NA; clone_size: NA; j_call: TRBJ1-5; v_call: TRBV5-8; cdr3_aa: ASSTWTELHSNQPQH
d_call: NA; clone_size: NA; j_call: TRBJ2-7; v_call: TRBV12-3/TRBV12-4; cdr3_aa: ASSRKLEQY
d_call: NA; clone_size: NA; j_call: TRBJ1-6; v_call: TRBV10-2; cdr3_aa: ASSESNSPLH
d_call: TRBD1; clone_size: NA; j_call: TRBJ1-3; v_call: TRBV5-5; cdr3_aa: ASSLEPGGLSGNTIY
d_call: NA; clone_size: NA; j_call: TRBJ1-1; v_call: TRBV6-2/TRBV6-3; cdr3_aa: ASSYPPARTVANTEAF
d_call: TRBD1; clone_size: few; j_call: TRBJ1-3; v_call: TRBV10-3; cdr3_aa: AIRAGTGAGNTIY
d_call: NA; clone_size: once; j_call: TRBJ1-6; v_call: TRBV27; cdr3_aa: ASRLQIYNSPLH
d_call: NA; clone_size: once; j_call: TRBJ1-5; v_call: TRBV27; cdr3_aa: ASSSQEYSNQPQH
d_call: TRBD1; clone_size: NA; j_call: TRBJ1-6; v_call: TRBV5-1; cdr3_aa: ASSTGQANSPLH
d_call: TRBD1; clone_size: NA; j_call: TRBJ1-1; v_call: TRBV7-9; cdr3_aa: ASTPYRGENTEAF
d_call: NA; clone_size: NA; j_call: TRBJ2-7; v_call: TRBV28; cdr3_aa: ASSFHSGNYEQY
d_call: NA; clone_size: NA; j_call: TRBJ2-5; v_call: TRBV28; cdr3_aa: ASSLEAGLGQETQY
d_call: NA; clone_size: NA; j_call: TRBJ2-2; v_call: TRBV19; cdr3_aa: ASSWGRNSATGELF
d_call: NA; clone_size: NA; j_call: TRBJ1-2; v_call: TRBV12-3/TRBV12-4; cdr3_aa: ASSLARVGYT
d_call: TRBD1; clone_size: NA; j_call: TRBJ2-2; v_call: TRBV27; cdr3_aa: ASSRQGAVTGELF
d_call: TRBD1; clone_size: NA; j_call: TRBJ1-2; v_call: TRBV28; cdr3_aa: ASTTGYNYGYT
d_call: NA; clone_size: NA; j_call: TRBJ1-5; v_call: TRBV7-2; cdr3_aa: ASSFRSQQPQH
d_call: NA; clone_size: NA; j_call: TRBJ2-7; v_call: TRBV10-2; cdr3_aa: ASRGTSSSYEQY
d_call: NA; clone_size: NA; j_call: TRBJ2-2; v_call: TRBV7-9; cdr3_aa: ASSLAKNTGELF
d_call: TRBD1; clone_size: NA; j_call: TRBJ1-2; v_call: TRBV6-5; cdr3_aa: ASRTGEKGYT
d_call: NA; clone_size: NA; j_call: TRBJ2-3; v_call: TRBV24-1; cdr3_aa: ATSDLPDTQY
d_call: TRBD1; clone_size: NA; j_call: TRBJ1-3; v_call: TRBV3-1/TRBV3-2; cdr3_aa: ASSQGQGPLGLSGNTIY
d_call: NA; clone_size: few; j_call: TRBJ2-1; v_call: TRBV11-3; cdr3_aa: ASSLEYRNNEQF
d_call: NA; clone_size: NA; j_call: TRBJ2-1; v_call: TRBV29-1; cdr3_aa: SVEIRASYNEQF
d_call: NA; clone_size: few; j_call: TRBJ2-7; v_call: TRBV6-6; cdr3_aa: ASSPRRTKILDGTYEQY
d_call: TRBD2; clone_size: NA; j_call: TRBJ2-1; v_call: TRBV28; cdr3_aa: ASSPRTSWGNEQF
d_call: NA; clone_size: NA; j_call: TRBJ2-1; v_call: TRBV7-9; cdr3_aa: ASSLRLKTRYNEQF
d_call: TRBD1; clone_size: NA; j_call: TRBJ2-7; v_call: TRBV7-9; cdr3_aa: ASSLVTGGLYEQY
d_call: NA; clone_size: NA; j_call: TRBJ1-3; v_call: TRBV29-1; cdr3_aa: SVEEGSSGNTIY
d_call: NA; clone_size: NA; j_call: TRBJ1-6; v_call: TRBV6-5; cdr3_aa: ASSPGARPLH
d_call: NA; clone_size: once; j_call: TRBJ2-1; v_call: TRBV27; cdr3_aa: ASSLVGTLYNEQF
d_call: NA; clone_size: NA; j_call: TRBJ2-3; v_call: TRBV30; cdr3_aa: AWSRSDTDTQY
d_call: NA; clone_size: NA; j_call: TRBJ2-3; v_call: TRBV15; cdr3_aa: ATSRSGLRTDTQY
d_call: TRBD1; clone_size: NA; j_call: TRBJ2-5; v_call: TRBV3-1/TRBV3-2; cdr3_aa: ASSRRTGGETQY
d_call: NA; clone_size: NA; j_call: TRBJ1-3; v_call: TRBV5-4; cdr3_aa: ASSGGDGSLSGNTIY